What follows describes a single TCR beta chain. The sample comes from a study of CD8+ T cells in alopecia areata. Study summary: Administration of oral tofacitinib to treated patients was at 5 to 10 mg twice daily.

TCR sequencing used cDNA made by reverse transcription of extracted RNA. The table came from immunoSEQ multiplex PCR; TCRdb's copy has only in-frame clones and leaves some out. This table holds about 180,000 clones, approximately 70% found once. Trimming took 5 bases from V and 8 from J, leaving 16 bases between them. The CDR3 consists of 12 residues. Germline CDR1 and CDR2: GTSNPN and SVGIG (reference sequence). The rearrangement joins TRBV30 to TRBJ2-7, with D unclear. This receptor was obtained from a human donor with alopecia areata. The material was CD8+ T cells sorted from blood, obtained at week 0. The CDR3 DNA is TGTGCCTGGGGACCGAACGTCCTAAAGCAGTACTTC. This encodes CAWGPNVLKQYF.